This T cell receptor (beta chain) originates from a study of tissue T cells after allogeneic stem cell transplantation. General study findings and limits: Only a limited share of tissue TCRs appeared in blood or spleen.

Sequencing used immunoSEQ multiplex PCR; TCRdb keeps in-frame clones, though not all of them. Of roughly 25,000 clones in the sample, about 73% were seen once. This CDR3 contains 16 residues. Germline values: CDR1 MNHNY, CDR2 SVGAGI (reference sequence). Trimming took 5 bases from V and 1 from J, leaving 14 bases between them. For this clone: Its antigen is unknown.

The TCR sequence derives from a female donor older than 55 with lung cancer. The material sequenced was tissue from the ileum, taken at autopsy. The rearrangement joins TRBV6-6 to TRBJ1-4; D is possibly TRBD1 (5 bases). Written as DNA, the CDR3 is TGTGCCAGCAGTACCGGGGGAGCCAGAACTAATGAAAAACTGTTTTTT. Its translation is CASSTGGARTNEKLFF.